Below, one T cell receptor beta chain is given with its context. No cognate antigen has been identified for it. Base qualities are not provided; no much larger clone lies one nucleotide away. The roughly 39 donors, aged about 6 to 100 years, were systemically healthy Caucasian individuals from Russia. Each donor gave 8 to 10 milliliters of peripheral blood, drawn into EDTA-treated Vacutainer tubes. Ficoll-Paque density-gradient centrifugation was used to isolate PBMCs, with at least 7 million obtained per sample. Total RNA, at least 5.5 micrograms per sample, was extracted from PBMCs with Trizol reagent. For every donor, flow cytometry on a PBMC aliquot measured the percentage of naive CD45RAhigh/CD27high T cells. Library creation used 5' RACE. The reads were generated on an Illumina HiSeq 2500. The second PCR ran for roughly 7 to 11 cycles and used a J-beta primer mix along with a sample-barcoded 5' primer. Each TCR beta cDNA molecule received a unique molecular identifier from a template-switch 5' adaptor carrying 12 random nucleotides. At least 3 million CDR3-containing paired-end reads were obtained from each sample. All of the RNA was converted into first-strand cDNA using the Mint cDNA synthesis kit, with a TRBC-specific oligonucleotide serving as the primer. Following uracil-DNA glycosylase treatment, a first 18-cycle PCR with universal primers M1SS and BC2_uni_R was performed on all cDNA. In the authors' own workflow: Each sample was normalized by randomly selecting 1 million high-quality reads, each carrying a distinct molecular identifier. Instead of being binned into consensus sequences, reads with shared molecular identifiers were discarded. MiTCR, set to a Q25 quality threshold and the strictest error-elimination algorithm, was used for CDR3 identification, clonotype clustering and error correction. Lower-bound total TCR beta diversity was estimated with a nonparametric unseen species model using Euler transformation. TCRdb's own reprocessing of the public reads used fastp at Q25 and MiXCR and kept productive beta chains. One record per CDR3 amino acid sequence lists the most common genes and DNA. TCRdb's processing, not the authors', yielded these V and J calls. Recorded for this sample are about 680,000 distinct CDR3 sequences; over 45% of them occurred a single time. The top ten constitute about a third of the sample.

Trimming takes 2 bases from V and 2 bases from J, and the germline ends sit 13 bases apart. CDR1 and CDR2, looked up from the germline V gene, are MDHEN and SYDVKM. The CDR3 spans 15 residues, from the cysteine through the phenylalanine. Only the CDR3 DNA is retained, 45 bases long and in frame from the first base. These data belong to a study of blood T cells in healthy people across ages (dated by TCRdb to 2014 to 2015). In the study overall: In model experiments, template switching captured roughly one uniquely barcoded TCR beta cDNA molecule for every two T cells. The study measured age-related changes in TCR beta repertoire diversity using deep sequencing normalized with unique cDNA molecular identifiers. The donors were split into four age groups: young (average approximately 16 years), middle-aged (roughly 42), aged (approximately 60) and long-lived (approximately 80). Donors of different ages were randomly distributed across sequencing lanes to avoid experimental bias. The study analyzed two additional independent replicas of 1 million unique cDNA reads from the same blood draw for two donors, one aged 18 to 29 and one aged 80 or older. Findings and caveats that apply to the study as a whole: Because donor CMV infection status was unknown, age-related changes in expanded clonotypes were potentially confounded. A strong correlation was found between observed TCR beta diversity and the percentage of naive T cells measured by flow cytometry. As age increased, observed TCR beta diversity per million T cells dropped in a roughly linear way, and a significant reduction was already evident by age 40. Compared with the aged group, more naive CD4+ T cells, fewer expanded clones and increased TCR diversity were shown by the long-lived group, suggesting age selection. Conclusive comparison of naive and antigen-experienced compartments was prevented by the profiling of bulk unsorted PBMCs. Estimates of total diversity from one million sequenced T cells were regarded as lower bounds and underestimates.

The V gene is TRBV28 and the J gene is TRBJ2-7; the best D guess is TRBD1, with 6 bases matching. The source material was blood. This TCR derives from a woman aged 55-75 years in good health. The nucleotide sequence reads TGTGCCAGCAGTTTAGGCACAGGGTCCCCCTACGAGCAGTACTTC. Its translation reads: CASSLGTGSPYEQYF.